The source of this TCR beta chain is a study of blood T cells in healthy people across ages. Deletions cut 1 base from V and 0 bases from J, with 13 bases between. In germline, CDR1 is MGHRA, CDR2 YSYEKL. This CDR3 has 17 residues. A minimum of 6 micrograms of total RNA was extracted per sample. Sample-barcoded 5' priming and a J-beta primer mix drove a second PCR of about 6 to 12 cycles. TCRdb passed the 5' RACE reads through MiXCR, listing each CDR3 protein once. Of fewer than 950,000 distinct CDR3 sequences listed, around 36% are singletons. The sequencing input was blood. The V and J genes are TRBV4-1 and TRBJ1-5; the D gene is possibly TRBD1 (6 bases). This clonotype was obtained from a young man in good health. The CDR3 region has the DNA TGCGCCAGCAGCCAAGGAGGGGGATATTATAGCAATCAGCCCCAGCATTTT. Translating it yields CASSQGGGYYSNQPQHF.